Below, 32 T cell receptor beta chains from the same sample are listed, as sequenced in a study of T cell clones after liver transplantation. This table comes from immunoSEQ multiplex PCR, and its TCRdb copy is limited to in-frame clones, with some not included. The table has 5,500 to 8,500 clones, 60% to 75% seen once. The sample was CD8+ T cells from blood, taken before liver transplant. The receptors were gathered from a human donor who received a liver transplant.

The gene calls are TRBV6-5 and TRBJ2-5, with D perhaps matching TRBD2 (6 bases). The CDR3 runs to 14 residues. Between the trimmed V and J ends, which lost 0 bases and 5 bases, there was a span of 10 bases. Germline V gene lookup returns CDR1 MNHEY and CDR2 SVGAGI. The CDR3 protein is CASSYSVGGETQYF. The DNA for the CDR3 is TGTGCCAGCAGTTACTCGGTTGGAGGGGAGACCCAGTACTTC.

The chain carries TRBV5-4 and TRBJ2-3; 7 nucleotides align to TRBD2. Germline trimming cut 5 bases from V and 3 bases from J; bases unmatched to any gene: 9. The V gene's germline CDR1 is SGHNT and CDR2 YYREEE (reference sequence). The CDR3 length is 15 residues. The CDR3 spells CASSRQGGGTDTQYF. As DNA, the CDR3 is TGTGCCAGCAGTCGTCAGGGCGGGGGTACAGATACGCAGTATTTT.

V gene TRBV15 combines with J gene TRBJ1-2; 10 bases align to TRBD1. From germline, CDR1 is LNHNV and CDR2 YYDKDF (reference sequence). CDR3 size: 16 residues. V dropped 0 bases and J dropped 2; count of bases not matched to a gene: 3. The CDR3 loop is CATSRDGQGVNYGYTF. CDR3 DNA: TGTGCCACCAGCAGAGATGGACAGGGGGTAAACTATGGCTACACCTTC.

This chain links TRBV6-1 with TRBJ1-2; perhaps TRBD1 as D (5 bases). V dropped 5 bases and J dropped 5 bases, with 15 bases sitting between them. CDR3 length: 14 residues. Germline V gene data show CDR1 as MNHNS and CDR2 as SASEGT. CDR3 sequence: CASSSRGVEYGYTF. The CDR3 nucleotides read TGTGCCAGCAGTTCACGGGGGGTCGAGTATGGCTACACCTTC.

The chain couples TRBV27 to TRBJ2-1; 11 bases line up with TRBD2. The CDR3 totals 15 residues. After removal of 3 bases from V and 5 bases from J, the junction contained 3 bases not matched to a gene. The V gene's germline CDR1 is MNHEY and CDR2 SMNVEV (reference sequence). CDR3 in DNA: TGTGCCAGCAGTTTCTCTAGCGGGGGGCACAATGAGCAGTTCTTC. The encoded protein is CASSFSSGGHNEQFF.

The chain uses TRBV10-1 and TRBJ2-7, with D maybe TRBD2 (5 bases). The V end lost 10 bases, the J end lost 0 bases, and 16 bases lay between the germline ends. Germline V gene lookup returns CDR1 WNHNN and CDR2 SYGVQD (reference sequence). The CDR3 contains 14 residues. The CDR3 sequence: CANGSSSHSYEQYF. The CDR3 region has the DNA TGCGCCAATGGGAGCAGCTCCCACTCCTACGAGCAGTACTTC.

The rearrangement links TRBV9 to TRBJ2-5, with D perhaps matching TRBD2 (5 bases). Trimming cost V 7 bases and J 2 bases, with 9 bases left between them. CDR1 SGDLS and CDR2 YYNGEE come from the germline V gene. The CDR3 length is 12 residues. The CDR3 nucleotides read TGTGCCAGCTCGCGGACTCAAGAGACCCAGTACTTC. Protein product: CASSRTQETQYF. The variable domain in full, completed from reference TRBV9 and TRBJ2-5, reads DSGVTQTPKHLITATGQRVTLRCSPRSGDLSVYWYQQSLDQGLQFLIQYYNGEERAKGNILERFSAQQFPDLHSELNLSSLELGDSALYFCASSRTQETQYFGPGTRLLVL.

The rearrangement joins TRBV29-1 to TRBJ2-1; D is ambiguous. Germline loops: CDR1 SQVTM, CDR2 ANQGSEA. The V end lost 4 bases, the J end lost 5 bases, and 6 bases lay between the germline ends. The CDR3 length is 11 residues. The CDR3 region has the DNA TGCAGCGTTGGGGTACACAATGAGCAGTTCTTC. Its translation is CSVGVHNEQFF.

A few counts support this clone. This chain joins TRBV29-1 and TRBJ1-2, with 7 bases lining up with TRBD1. V lost 2 bases and J lost 3; bases outside the gene matches: 3. This CDR3 is 13 amino acids long. The germline gives CDR1 SQVTM, CDR2 ANQGSEA. CDR3 in DNA: TGCAGCGTTGAACTGCAGGGGGACTATGGCTACACCTTC. This codes for CSVELQGDYGYTF.

The rearrangement uses TRBV12-5 and TRBJ1-1; D possibly corresponds to TRBD1 (6 bases). The V gene's germline CDR1 is LGHNT and CDR2 FRNRAP. The CDR3 extends over 17 amino acids. The V end lost 3 bases, the J end lost 3 bases, and 20 bases lay between the germline ends. The DNA for the CDR3 is TGTGCTAGTGGTTTTTTCGGTCAGGGGCCCAACTACACTGAAGCTTTCTTT. It yields the protein CASGFFGQGPNYTEAFF.

This clone qualifies as medium-sized. This rearrangement joins TRBV7-2 to TRBJ1-2; TRBD1 aligns across 8 bases. V trimming: 6 bases; J trimming: 2 bases; junction bases outside the gene matches: 8. The CDR3 sequence is 15 residues long. From germline, CDR1 is SGHTA and CDR2 FQGNSA. Here the CDR3 DNA reads TGTGCCAGCAGTTTAAGAGGGACAGGCAACTATGGCTACACCTTC. Encoded protein: CASSLRGTGNYGYTF.

This rearrangement joins TRBV7-8 to TRBJ2-5; 11 positions agree with TRBD2. This CDR3 has 16 amino acids. The ends lost 1 base at V and 1 base at J; junction bases unmatched: 2. Germline V lookup: CDR1 SGHVS, CDR2 FQNEAQ. The DNA for the CDR3 is TGTGCCAGCAGCTTAGGGGGACTAGCGGCCCAAGAGACCCAGTACTTC. Amino acid sequence: CASSLGGLAAQETQYF.

Sample share makes this clone large. The chain uses TRBV20-1 and TRBJ1-1, with D unresolved. V dropped 6 bases and J dropped 0 bases, with 5 bases sitting between them. The CDR3 totals 11 residues. Germline V gene data show CDR1 as DFQATT and CDR2 as SNEGSKA (reference sequence). CDR3 residues: CSARLNTEAFF. The CDR3 DNA sequence: TGCAGTGCGAGGTTGAACACTGAAGCTTTCTTT.

V and J are TRBV5-6 and TRBJ2-7, with D perhaps TRBD2 (6 bases). V was clipped by 0 bases and J by 2 bases, with 9 bases between them. CDR3 size: 14 residues. CDR1 is SGHDT, CDR2 YYEEEE, per germline. CDR3: CASSLAGGPYEQYF. The CDR3 nucleotides are TGTGCCAGCAGCTTGGCCGGAGGGCCCTACGAGCAGTACTTC. Using reference TRBV5-6 and TRBJ2-7 for the parts outside the CDR3, the full variable domain is DAGVTQSPTHLIKTRGQQVTLRCSPKSGHDTVSWYQQALGQGPQFIFQYYEEEERQRGNFPDRFSGHQFPNYSSELNVNALLLGDSALYLCASSLAGGPYEQYFGPGTRLTVT.

This rearrangement joins TRBV7-8 to TRBJ2-7, with TRBD1 matching 7 bases. Germline CDR1 SGHVS, CDR2 FQNEAQ. V gave up 2 bases and J gave up 3 bases; unmatched junction bases: 7. This CDR3 is 15 amino acids long. The CDR3 DNA reads TGTGCCAGCAGCTTACTTGGGACAGCGTACTACGAGCAGTACTTC. Translated, it gives CASSLLGTAYYEQYF.

The chain has TRBV12-5 and TRBJ2-3; no reliable D call. Per germline, CDR1 LGHNT and CDR2 FRNRAP. Trimming removed 1 base from V and 10 bases from J, with 9 bases in between. This CDR3 is built from 12 residues. CDR3 sequence: CASGLDWGPQYF. The CDR3, as DNA: TGTGCTAGTGGTTTGGATTGGGGTCCGCAGTATTTT. Filled out from reference TRBV12-5 and TRBJ2-3, the complete variable domain reads DARVTQTPRHKVTEMGQEVTMRCQPILGHNTVFWYRQTMMQGLELLAYFRNRAPLDDSGMPKDRFSAEMPDATLATLKIQPSEPRDSAVYFCASGLDWGPQYFGPGTRLTVL.

This sequence joins TRBV5-6 and TRBJ2-7; D ambiguous. The CDR3 length is 14 residues. The germline gives CDR1 SGHDT, CDR2 YYEEEE. With 4 bases removed from V and 3 bases from J, the gap between germline ends came to 14 bases. The CDR3 DNA sequence: TGTGCCAGCAGCCCGGTCGGGTCGAACTACGAGCAGTACTTC. Its protein is CASSPVGSNYEQYF.

The chain is built from TRBV5-1 and TRBJ2-7; D perhaps matches TRBD2 (5 bases). With 2 bases removed from V and 5 bases from J, the gap between germline ends came to 17 bases. In germline, CDR1 is SGHRS, CDR2 YFSETQ. This CDR3 is built from 15 residues. CDR3 nucleotide sequence: TGCGCCAGCAGCTTCACCGGGATACCTCGTCACGAGCAGTACTTC. It yields the protein CASSFTGIPRHEQYF.

The chain recombines TRBV7-9 with TRBJ1-6, with D unclear. Germline values: CDR1 SEHNR, CDR2 FQNEAQ (reference sequence). V was trimmed by 7 bases and J by 9 bases, leaving 16 bases between them. CDR3 size: 14 residues. CDR3 DNA sequence: TGTGCCAGCACCCTAGCTCCTCGGGGTTCACCCCTCCACTTT. This sequence encodes CASTLAPRGSPLHF.

The genes are TRBV9 and TRBJ2-1; no reliable D call. V gave up 4 bases and J gave up 10 bases, with 15 bases separating them. The CDR3 contains 13 residues. CDR1 and CDR2 from the germline V gene are SGDLS and YYNGEE. In DNA form, the CDR3 reads TGTGCCAGCAGCAATAAGGTGCAGCGAGAGCAGTTCTTC. Translation: CASSNKVQREQFF.

The V call is TRBV6-5, the J call TRBJ2-1; tentative D call: TRBD2 (5 bases). V was cut by 3 bases and J by 11 bases, with 14 bases left in between. This CDR3 is 13 amino acids long. The V gene's germline CDR1 is MNHEY and CDR2 SVGAGI. The DNA of the CDR3 is TGTGCCAGCAGTTATCGAGCGGTCGAGCAGCAGTTCTTC. As protein: CASSYRAVEQQFF.

This clone came up a few times. V usage is TRBV28 and J usage is TRBJ2-3; 13 bases are a match to TRBD2. With V trimmed by 5 bases and J by 5 bases, 10 bases remained unmatched. This CDR3 has 17 amino acids. The germline V gene encodes CDR1 MDHEN and CDR2 SYDVKM. The CDR3 is CASSQHTSGRVVDTQYF. In nucleotides, the CDR3 is TGTGCCAGCAGTCAACACACTAGCGGGAGGGTGGTAGATACGCAGTATTTT.

The chain links TRBV4-2 to TRBJ2-2, with 7 bases lining up with TRBD2. With V trimmed by 0 bases and J by 7 bases, 5 bases remained unmatched. The CDR3 loop spans 15 amino acids. Germline V CDR1 and CDR2: LGHNA, YNFKEQ. The CDR3 sequence is CASSQELALSGELFF. In nucleotides, the CDR3 is TGTGCCAGCAGCCAAGAACTAGCGCTAAGCGGGGAGCTGTTTTTT.

V is TRBV7-8 and J is TRBJ1-1; 8 bases align to TRBD1. CDR1 is SGHVS and CDR2 is FQNEAQ in the germline V gene. This CDR3 is built from 14 residues. Germline trimming cut 3 bases from V and 3 bases from J; bases unmatched to any gene: 3. The DNA of the CDR3 is TGTGCCAGCAGCTTCGTGACAGGGGACACTGAAGCTTTCTTT. This translates into CASSFVTGDTEAFF. The variable domain in full, completed from reference TRBV7-8 and TRBJ1-1, reads GAGVSQSPRYKVAKRGQDVALRCDPISGHVSLFWYQQALGQGPEFLTYFQNEAQLDKSGLPSDRFFAERPEGSVSTLKIQRTQQEDSAVYLCASSFVTGDTEAFFGQGTRLTVV.

The chain carries TRBV6-5 and TRBJ1-5; D gene ambiguous. The CDR3 has 14 amino acids. Trimming shortened V by 0 bases and J by 2 bases, and 5 bases separated the two germline ends. CDR1 MNHEY and CDR2 SVGAGI come from the germline V gene. Here the CDR3 reads CASSYSYGNQPQHF. CDR3 bases: TGTGCCAGCAGTTACTCTTACGGCAATCAGCCCCAGCATTTT.

This clone was seen only once. This sequence joins TRBV19 and TRBJ2-7, with 8 bases fitting TRBD1. The V segment lost 6 bases and the J segment 4 bases; nucleotides outside the gene matches: 8. The CDR3 covers 14 residues. Germline V gene lookup returns CDR1 LNHDA and CDR2 SQIVND (reference sequence). In DNA form, the CDR3 reads TGTGCCAGTAGACAATCAGGGGGCGATTACGAGCAGTACGTC. This translates into CASRQSGGDYEQYV.

This chain joins TRBV13 and TRBJ2-1; the D is unclear. Deletions cut 7 bases from V and 4 bases from J, with 17 bases between. Germline loops: CDR1 PRHDT, CDR2 FYEKMQ (reference sequence). This CDR3 comprises 15 residues. CDR3 sequence reads: CASTGGPGGYNEQFF. The CDR3, as DNA: TGTGCCAGCACAGGCGGACCCGGTGGGTACAATGAGCAGTTCTTC. The full variable domain, completed using reference TRBV13 and TRBJ2-1, is AAGVIQSPRHLIKEKRETATLKCYPIPRHDTVYWYQQGPGQDPQFLISFYEKMQSDKGSIPDRFSAQQFSDYHSELNMSSLELGDSALYFCASTGGPGGYNEQFFGPGTRLTVL.

The chain joins TRBV9 to TRBJ2-2, with TRBD1 identical over 9 bases. The CDR3 is 16 residues long. Per germline, CDR1 SGDLS and CDR2 YYNGEE. Trimming removed 4 bases from V and 5 bases from J; junction bases left unmatched: 9. The CDR3: CASSSPGQGETGELFF. The DNA for the CDR3 is TGTGCCAGCAGCTCTCCGGGACAGGGAGAGACCGGGGAGCTGTTTTTT.

The rearrangement links TRBV9 to TRBJ1-1; D gene unclear. Germline values: CDR1 SGDLS, CDR2 YYNGEE. Trimming left V 0 bases short and J 12 bases short, with 15 bases between. This CDR3 spans 13 amino acids. CDR3 in amino acids: CASSVDETQVPFF. The CDR3 region has the DNA TGTGCCAGCAGCGTAGACGAAACCCAAGTACCTTTCTTT.

The rearrangement uses TRBV5-6 and TRBJ2-7; TRBD1 is a possible D gene (5 bases). Trimming removed 2 bases from V and 1 base from J, with 13 bases in between. The germline V gene has CDR1 SGHDT and CDR2 YYEEEE. The CDR3 loop spans 15 amino acids. The CDR3 coding sequence is TGTGCCAGCAGCTTAGCTAACAGGTATTCCTACGAGCAGTACGTC. Translation gives CASSLANRYSYEQYV.

This clone has a handful of counts. The chain recombines TRBV19 with TRBJ2-3; 10 nucleotides line up with TRBD2. The V gene's germline CDR1 is LNHDA and CDR2 SQIVND (reference sequence). The CDR3 totals 17 residues. V lost 9 bases to trimming and J lost 2 bases; unmatched junction nucleotides: 14. DNA of the CDR3: TGTGCCAGCGCATCAGGACTAGCGGTGTCAAACACAGATACGCAGTATTTT. Translated: CASASGLAVSNTDTQYF.

Here the CDR3 DNA reads TGTGCCAGTAGTATAACCGGGGGCTATGGCTACACCTTC. Amino acid sequence: CASSITGGYGYTF. The chain has TRBV19 and TRBJ1-2; D perhaps matches TRBD1 (5 bases). Per germline, CDR1 LNHDA and CDR2 SQIVND (reference sequence). This CDR3 is 13 amino acids long. V was cut by 2 bases and J by 4 bases, with 8 bases left in between.